This entry lists 5 T cell receptor beta chains sequenced from one sample in a study of human T cells and chemical hapten exposure. The library attached unique molecular identifiers to individual cDNA molecules. TCRdb processed the reads anew with MiXCR; each CDR3 protein has one entry. The sample lists 95,000 to 150,000 distinct CDR3 sequences, over 6.5% occurring once. Extraction yielded total RNA from whole blood (unfractionated). The sample consisted of whole blood. The receptor source for this set is a human donor in good health. Some clones in this sample may be carry-over from other donors' samples.

This clonotype was recorded many times. The rearrangement joins TRBV6-1 to TRBJ1-1; D is undetermined. Deletions cut 1 base from V and 1 base from J, with 13 bases between. Germline CDR1 reads MNHNS; CDR2 reads SASEGT. This CDR3 region has 16 residues. CDR3 region: CASSEEGQIANTEAFF. In DNA, the CDR3 is TGTGCCAGCAGTGAAGAGGGCCAAATCGCGAACACTGAAGCTTTCTTT.

In its sample, this clonotype was seen many times. This sequence joins TRBV5-1 and TRBJ2-5; 7 bases agree with TRBD2. The CDR3 contains 15 residues. V lost 0 bases and J lost 1; bases outside the gene matches: 3. CDR1 and CDR2 (germline): SGHRS, YFSETQ. The CDR3 loop is CASSLGGGSQETQYF. Here the CDR3 DNA reads TGCGCCAGCAGCTTGGGCGGGGGATCCCAAGAGACCCAGTACTTC. The full variable domain, its missing parts supplied by reference TRBV5-1 and TRBJ2-5, is KAGVTQTPRYLIKTRGQQVTLSCSPISGHRSVSWYQQTPGQGLQFLFEYFSETQRNKGNFPGRFSGRQFSNSRSEMNVSTLELGDSALYLCASSLGGGSQETQYFGPGTRLLVL.

Remarks on this clonotype: Sequence at one end of the junction differs from germline and may be a read error. CDR3 in amino acids: CASATTGTGGLFF. Here the CDR3 DNA reads TGTGCTAGTGCCACCACAGGAACCGGGGGGCTGTTTTTT. The chain links TRBV12-5 to TRBJ2-2; tentative D call: TRBD2 (6 bases). The germline gives CDR1 LGHNT, CDR2 FRNRAP. CDR3 length: 13 amino acids.

The CDR3 protein is CASRTASSYNEQFF. The CDR3 region has the DNA TGTGCCAGTAGGACGGCGAGCTCCTACAATGAGCAGTTCTTC. The J gene is TRBJ2-1, the V gene TRBV19; D call uncertain. CDR1 is LNHDA and CDR2 is SQIVND in the germline V gene (reference sequence). V lost 6 bases and J lost 0, with 9 bases in between. CDR3 length equals 14 residues.

This clonotype occurred many times. The chain carries TRBV6-5 and TRBJ2-7; a weak D match, TRBD2 (5 bases). V dropped 8 bases and J dropped 4 bases, with 18 bases sitting between them. This CDR3 contains 14 residues. CDR1 is MNHEY and CDR2 is SVGAGI in the germline V gene. The CDR3 region is CASRRAASLYEQYF. The CDR3 DNA reads as TGTGCCAGCCGGCGGGCCGCAAGCCTTTACGAGCAGTACTTC.